Listed below are T cell receptor beta chains from one sample, sequenced in a study of cytomegalovirus exposure and HLA in healthy donors. Profiling relied on immunoSEQ multiplex PCR, and the TCRdb table lists in-frame clones only, not all of them. The top ten hold roughly 5.4% of the sample, which has roughly 150,000 clones, approximately 73% seen once. The material sequenced was PBMCs. The origin of the receptors is a woman aged 18 to 35 in good health and CMV-seropositive. The CDR3 runs from the conserved cysteine through the conserved F or W. Fields, in order: clone size, J gene, D gene, V gene, CDR3 DNA, CDR3 protein. The D gene is left open where the match is weak. Clone sizes are given selectively: once, few, many, or a class where the clone is expanded.

NA,TRBJ2-6,NA,TRBV9,TGTGCCAGCAGCGTAGCGTGGTCGGGGGTAGGGGCCAACGCCCTGACTTTC,CASSVAWSGVGANALTF
few,TRBJ2-5,TRBD2,TRBV15,TGTGCCACCGCCGGGGGGGCTCGGGAGACCCAGTACTTC,CATAGGARETQYF
few,TRBJ1-2,TRBD1,TRBV15,TGTGCCACCAGGAGACAGGGCCCTAACTATGGCTACACCTTC,CATRRQGPNYGYTF
NA,TRBJ1-2,NA,TRBV4-3,TGCGCCAGCAGCCAAGATCGGGACAATGGGGCCTATGGCTACACCTTC,CASSQDRDNGAYGYTF
NA,TRBJ2-3,TRBD2,TRBV29-1,TGCAGCGCCGGCGGGACTAGCGGGGGTATTGCAGATACGCAGTATTTT,CSAGGTSGGIADTQYF
NA,TRBJ2-3,TRBD2,TRBV2,TGTGCCAGCTTGCCTGTAGCGGGAACAGATACGCAGTATTTT,CASLPVAGTDTQYF
NA,TRBJ1-2,TRBD1,TRBV4-3,TGCGCCAGCAGCCAAGGGCAGGGGGAGCCCTATGGCTACACCTTC,CASSQGQGEPYGYTF
NA,TRBJ1-1,NA,TRBV7-9,TGTGCCAGCAGCTTAGGAACAGCGAACACTGAAGCTTTCTTT,CASSLGTANTEAFF
NA,TRBJ1-1,NA,TRBV25-1,TGTGCCAGCAGTGAATCCGGAGGGGTTCTGGCTTTCTTT,CASSESGGVLAFF
NA,TRBJ2-3,NA,TRBV11-2,TGTGCCAGCAGCTTATCTACGAGCACAGATACGCAGTATTTT,CASSLSTSTDTQYF
few,TRBJ2-1,TRBD2,TRBV4-1,TGCGCCAGCAGCCAAGTAGGACTAGCGGGGAACAATGAGCAGTTCTTC,CASSQVGLAGNNEQFF
NA,TRBJ1-2,NA,TRBV29-1,TGCAGCGTCGAACCGGGGGAACACTATGGCTACACCTTC,CSVEPGEHYGYTF
few,TRBJ2-3,TRBD2,TRBV25-1,TGTGCCAGCAGTGATAGCGGGGTGCGGGTTGAAACGCAGTATTTT,CASSDSGVRVETQYF
NA,TRBJ2-7,NA,TRBV6-1,TGTGCCAGCAGAGCCTCGGGACAATCCTACGAGCAGTACTTC,CASRASGQSYEQYF
NA,TRBJ1-1,TRBD1,TRBV5-1,TGCGCCAGCAGCTTTGGACAGGGAGACACTGAAGCTTTCTTT,CASSFGQGDTEAFF
NA,TRBJ2-1,TRBD1,TRBV12-5,TGTGCTAGTGGTTCGGGACAGGGGTCCTACAATGAGCAGTTCTTC,CASGSGQGSYNEQFF
NA,TRBJ2-7,TRBD1,TRBV28,TGTGCCAGCATCACCCGGGACAGTCACGAGCAGTACTTC,CASITRDSHEQYF
NA,TRBJ2-7,TRBD1,TRBV6-5,TGTGCCAGCAGCCCTGACAGGGGGCCCTACGAGCAGTACTTC,CASSPDRGPYEQYF
NA,TRBJ2-1,NA,TRBV2,TGTGCCACCGTGGCGGGGTCCAATGAGCAGTTCTTC,CATVAGSNEQFF
NA,TRBJ2-4,TRBD1,TRBV7-9,TGTGCCAGCAGCTTAAGGGACAGGGAAAACATTCAGTACTTC,CASSLRDRENIQYF
NA,TRBJ2-3,TRBD2,TRBV27,TGTGCCAGCAGTCCCGAGACTAGCGGGCGAAATACGCAGTATTTT,CASSPETSGRNTQYF
NA,TRBJ2-7,TRBD1,TRBV11-3,TGTGCCAGCAGCTTAGGAGGGACAGGGGCTAAGGACGAGCAGTACTTC,CASSLGGTGAKDEQYF
NA,TRBJ1-6,NA,TRBV7-9,TGTGCCAGCAGCTCAGCAAAAGGACAGTCTAGAGGTTCACCCCTCCACTTT,CASSSAKGQSRGSPLHF
NA,TRBJ2-1,TRBD2,TRBV18,TGTGCCAGCTCACCAGTTTCCAGCGGGGGGAACAATGAGCAGTTCTTC,CASSPVSSGGNNEQFF
NA,TRBJ2-1,TRBD2,TRBV6-4,TGTGCCAGCAGTGGACTAGCGGGGGGCGAGCAGTTCTTC,CASSGLAGGEQFF
NA,TRBJ1-2,TRBD1,TRBV5-4,TGTGCCAGCAGCTTGGCCAGGGACAGGTACTTGGGTGGCTACACCTTC,CASSLARDRYLGGYTF
NA,TRBJ1-2,NA,TRBV14,TGTGCCAGCAGCCAGGGCAGGAACTATGGCTACACCTTC,CASSQGRNYGYTF
NA,TRBJ2-2,TRBD2,TRBV4-1,TGCGCCAGCAGCCAAGCAAGTAGCGGGGGGCCAAACACCGGGGAGCTGTTTTTT,CASSQASSGGPNTGELFF
NA,TRBJ2-1,TRBD1,TRBV18,TGTGCCAGCTCACCCCACAGGGGACGATACAATGAGCAGTTCTTC,CASSPHRGRYNEQFF
NA,TRBJ2-7,NA,TRBV6-5,TGTGCCAGCACCCACCCCCCTGACTACGAGCAGTACTTC,CASTHPPDYEQYF
NA,TRBJ2-1,TRBD1,TRBV15,TGTGCCACCAGCAGAGAGGTTTCAGGGGGCGATCGGGGGAAGCAGTTCTTC,CATSREVSGGDRGKQFF
NA,TRBJ2-7,TRBD1,TRBV4-1,TGCGCCAGCAGCCCGGGACAGATCTACGAGCAGTACTTC,CASSPGQIYEQYF
NA,TRBJ2-7,TRBD2,TRBV4-2,TGTGCCAGCAGCCAAGAAAGCGGGGGGTTCTACGAGCAGTACTTC,CASSQESGGFYEQYF
NA,TRBJ2-1,TRBD1,TRBV14,TGTGCCAGCACCTCAGAAGGGACAGGGTTATACAATGAGCAGTTCTTC,CASTSEGTGLYNEQFF
NA,TRBJ1-2,NA,TRBV5-1,TGCGCCAGCAGCTTGTCACAGTTCCGTGACCAATATGGCTACACCTTC,CASSLSQFRDQYGYTF
NA,TRBJ1-2,TRBD1,TRBV19,TGTGCCAGTAGGCCAACAGGGGAGTACTATGGCTACACCTTC,CASRPTGEYYGYTF
NA,TRBJ2-3,TRBD2,TRBV13,TGTGCCAGCAGCACCCCTCGGGGGGTCCCCAGAGATACGCAGTATTTT,CASSTPRGVPRDTQYF
NA,TRBJ1-3,NA,TRBV9,TGTGCCAGCAGCACATCCTCGGGACTGGGAAACACCATATATTTT,CASSTSSGLGNTIYF
NA,TRBJ2-3,NA,TRBV6-1,TGTGCCAGCAGTGAAGTTCCAGCAGGGCCTACGCAGTATTTT,CASSEVPAGPTQYF
NA,TRBJ1-2,NA,TRBV7-2,TGTGCCAGCAATTCCCTGGACAGCCCCTATGGCTACACCTTC,CASNSLDSPYGYTF
NA,TRBJ2-7,NA,TRBV4-3,TGCGCCAGCAGCCAGGGACATCTGAGCTCCTACGAGCAGTACTTC,CASSQGHLSSYEQYF
NA,TRBJ2-7,NA,TRBV14,TGTGCCAGCAGCCAGACTTGGTCTTCCGAGCAGTACTTC,CASSQTWSSEQYF
NA,TRBJ1-6,TRBD1,TRBV2,TGTGCCAGCCTCGACAGGGTAAATTCACCCCTCCACTTT,CASLDRVNSPLHF
few,TRBJ1-6,NA,TRBV9,TGTGCCAGCAGTCAAGGGGCATTGAGTAATTCACCCCTCCACTTT,CASSQGALSNSPLHF
NA,TRBJ2-1,TRBD1,TRBV7-2,TGTGCCAGCAGCTTAAGGGGGCTCTCCTACAATGAGCAGTTCTTC,CASSLRGLSYNEQFF
NA,TRBJ2-3,TRBD2,TRBV11-2,TGTGCCAGCAGCGTTAGCGGGGGGGCGTATACGCAGTATTTT,CASSVSGGAYTQYF
NA,TRBJ1-1,NA,TRBV5-6,TGTGCCAGCAGCACCTACAGGGCGTGGAACACTGAAGCTTTCTTT,CASSTYRAWNTEAFF
NA,TRBJ2-2,NA,TRBV25-1,TGTGCCAGCAGTGCACAGGGTGCCGGGGAGCTGTTTTTT,CASSAQGAGELFF
NA,TRBJ2-1,TRBD2,TRBV5-5,TGTGCCAGCAGCTTAGGACTAGCGGTAATAAATGAGCAGTTCTTC,CASSLGLAVINEQFF
NA,TRBJ2-5,NA,TRBV19,TGTGCCAGTAGCCCATATTCCAGGGGGGAGGAGACCCAGTACTTC,CASSPYSRGEETQYF
NA,TRBJ2-7,TRBD2,TRBV11-2,TGTGCCAGCCTCCCCAGGTTGGGGGGGAGCGAGCAGTACTTC,CASLPRLGGSEQYF
NA,TRBJ1-6,TRBD1,TRBV5-4,TGTGCCAGCAGCGCCGAGGGGACAGGGGTGAATTCACCCCTCCACTTT,CASSAEGTGVNSPLHF
NA,TRBJ1-2,TRBD1,TRBV14,TGTGCCAGCAGCTTTGGGACAGGGTTTAGCGGCTACACCTTC,CASSFGTGFSGYTF
NA,TRBJ2-5,NA,TRBV7-9,TGTGCCAGCAGCTTAGGAAGCGGAGAGACCCAGTACTTC,CASSLGSGETQYF
NA,TRBJ2-1,NA,TRBV28,TGTGCCAGCAGTTTAACACCGCGGGGGACATATGAGCAGTTCTTC,CASSLTPRGTYEQFF